This entry is about one TCR beta chain. Which antigen it targets is not known. Base qualities were left out, and no much larger clone turns up one base away. In the germline V gene, CDR1 corresponds to MGHRA and CDR2 to YSYEKL. A distance of 15 bases separates the germline ends of V and J, which lose 0 bases and 3 bases respectively. The CDR3 covers 17 residues, taking in both the cysteine and the phenylalanine. Left in the record is the CDR3 DNA by itself, 51 bases read in frame from the first base. The data belong to a study of Ad26.COV2.S vaccination and SARS-CoV-2 variants (dated by TCRdb to 2020 to 2022). Study-wide context: Donors in the vaccine arm were drawn from COV1001, a phase I-IIa trial of Ad26.COV2.S in healthy adults that was multicentre, randomized, double-blind and placebo-controlled. Ad26.COV2.S was given intramuscularly at 5x10^10 or 1x10^11 viral particles, as a single shot or as two shots 56 days apart. TCRbeta repertoire sequencing was used to assess the specificity and breadth of SARS-CoV-2-reactive T cell receptors after Ad26.COV2.S vaccination. The TCR-sequenced set comprised around 30 samples: around 20 Ad26.COV2.S vaccine recipients, 5 placebo recipients and 8 SARS-CoV-2 convalescent individuals. Trial participants were randomized into five groups of five, in which low-dose or high-dose Ad26.COV2.S was given once or twice, or placebo was given on both occasions. Investigators remained blinded to trial group allocation during experiments and outcome assessment.

What the treatment or condition label conveys for this sample: some 19 received Ad26.COV2.S at low or high dose, single or two shots; about 5 received placebo; per-sample allocation not given. Repertoires of vaccine and placebo recipients were sequenced from samples collected on day 63 after the first injection. Between 29 July and 7 August 2020, Cohort 1b enrolled some 25 adults aged 18-55 years at one site in Boston, USA. Ad26.COV2.S was a replication-incompetent adenovirus type 26 vector that expressed a prefusion-stabilized SARS-CoV-2 spike protein derived from the original Wuhan strain. The research as a whole found: Substantial breadth of spike-specific CD8+ and CD4+ T cell responses was reported after vaccination. The study lacked the statistical power to compare responses across vaccine doses or regimens. Vaccine and placebo recipients had comparable non-spike TCR breadth, which fits with the vaccine containing only spike. According to the authors, total T cell responses may have been underestimated by the TCR breadth and depth analyses. Higher spike-specific TCR breadth was observed in Ad26.COV2.S recipients than in placebo recipients (P = 0.0014).

TCRbeta CDR3 regions were sequenced with the immunoSEQ Assay. After extraction, genomic DNA underwent amplification by bias-controlled multiplex PCR, followed by high-throughput sequencing. As for how the authors treated the data: To quantify the absolute abundance of every unique TCRbeta CDR3 region, sequences were collapsed and filtered. T cell fraction was estimated by normalizing TCRbeta template counts to usable DNA, with usable DNA measured through amplification of reference genes found in all nucleated cells. Repertoire TCRs were annotated as SARS-CoV-2-specific by exact matching of V gene, CDR3 amino acid sequence and J gene to a known reactive TCR set. The reference SARS-CoV-2 TCR set came from MIRA and was filtered for enrichment in COVID-19-positive ImmuneCODE repertoires, removing public or cross-reactive TCRs. Based on the MIRA antigens, annotated TCRs were further analysed at the level of specific ORF or position within ORF. Breadth was defined as the number of annotated unique rearrangements divided by the total number of unique productive rearrangements, and depth was defined as the summed frequency of the annotated unique rearrangements. TCR breadth was compared between groups using two-sided Wilcoxon rank-sum tests. TCRdb obtained this table from immuneACCESS and retained in-frame rearrangements with V and J assigned. These tables miss some clones; where compared with another copy, unresolved V genes account for less than half of the shortfall, and the remainder is unexplained. The V and J calls and clone size come from that table; D and trimming were worked out from the DNA. In all, the sample holds about 350,000 clones, and around 89% of those were seen once. The biggest ten clones account for just under 5% of the sample.

In this chain, TRBV4-1 is recombined with TRBJ1-5; no D segment can be confidently identified. Sequencing used peripheral blood, obtained in a trial of Ad26.COV2.S vaccine versus placebo. This TCR was recovered from a person aged 18-65 years who received the Ad26.COV2.S COVID-19 vaccine or a placebo. The bases read TGCGCCAGCAGCCAAGAACGAGATAGAGACCTCAATCAGCCCCAGCATTTT. This gives the protein CASSQERDRDLNQPQHF.